This TCR beta chain is drawn from a study of vaccination and CD4 T cells after COVID-19. Study-wide context: The study drew post-COVID samples a median approximately 100 days after diagnosis (range 35 to 161).

Cultured CD4+ T cell DNA was sequenced using the Oncomine TCR Beta short-read assay. Each CDR3 protein is one row after TCRdb ran MiXCR on the PCR reads. The sample carries about 3,200 distinct CDR3 sequences, nearly 25% recorded once. Germline CDR1 reads SGHNT; CDR2 reads YYREEE (reference sequence). The CDR3 has 15 amino acids. V was pared by 2 bases and J by 6 bases, with 7 bases of the junction left unmatched. Worth noting for this clonotype: Antigen unknown.

Treatment described: 10-day PBMC culture with coronavirus spike peptide pools or control peptides (ViraFEST assay). The clonotype was recovered from a human donor who had recovered from COVID-19. V gene TRBV5-4 combines with J gene TRBJ1-1; TRBD1 aligns across 10 bases. This sample comprised CD4+ T cells from blood, cultured in vitro, obtained after SARS-CoV-2 vaccination. CDR3 sequence (DNA): TGTGCCAGCAGCTTACCCGGGACAGGGGTGGCTGAAGCTTTCTTT. It yields the protein CASSLPGTGVAEAFF. Variable domain in full (rest from reference TRBV5-4 and TRBJ1-1): ETGVTQSPTHLIKTRGQQVTLRCSSQSGHNTVSWYQQALGQGPQFIFQYYREEENGRGNFPPRFSGLQFPNYSSELNVNALELDDSALYLCASSLPGTGVAEAFFGQGTRLTVV.